This T cell receptor beta chain was sequenced in a study of CXCR3-negative and CXCR3-positive naive CD8 T cells. In the study overall: Approximately 140 million TRB reads were obtained in total, which works out to about 1.5 +/- 0.3 million per library. Regarding the study as a whole: Upon cryopreservation, CXCR3 expression partially decreased, and most assays used fresh PBMCs. Naive subsets displayed similar surface CD5, and TCR strength was inferred from TRB CDR3 properties.

Concerning this clonotype: The antigen is undetermined.

The V gene's germline CDR1 is SGHKS and CDR2 YYEKEE (reference sequence). This CDR3 spans 17 amino acids. The libraries of TRB cDNA were prepared using 5' RACE with UMI labels. From its re-call of the 5' RACE reads, TCRdb lists each CDR3 protein once, without DNA. This sample contains about 56,000 distinct CDR3 sequences. Material for sequencing was memory CD8+ T cells from blood. This TCR was recovered from a human donor in good health. Some clones in this sample may be carry-over from other donors' samples. V is TRBV5-5 and J is TRBJ2-7; there is no DNA to check the TCRdb D call of TRBD1. CDR3 amino acids: CASSLARGTGRFDEQYF.